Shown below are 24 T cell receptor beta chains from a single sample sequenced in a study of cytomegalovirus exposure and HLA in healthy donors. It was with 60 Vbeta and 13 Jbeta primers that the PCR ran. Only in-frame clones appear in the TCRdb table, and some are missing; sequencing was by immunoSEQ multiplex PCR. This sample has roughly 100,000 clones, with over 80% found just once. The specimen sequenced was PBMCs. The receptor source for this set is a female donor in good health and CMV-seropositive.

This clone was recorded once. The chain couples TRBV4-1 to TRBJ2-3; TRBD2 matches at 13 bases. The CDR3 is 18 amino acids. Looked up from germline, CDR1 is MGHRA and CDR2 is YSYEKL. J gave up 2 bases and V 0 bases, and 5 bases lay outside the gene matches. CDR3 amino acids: CASSQDTSGRANTDTQYF. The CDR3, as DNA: TGCGCCAGCAGCCAAGACACTAGCGGGAGGGCCAACACAGATACGCAGTATTTT.

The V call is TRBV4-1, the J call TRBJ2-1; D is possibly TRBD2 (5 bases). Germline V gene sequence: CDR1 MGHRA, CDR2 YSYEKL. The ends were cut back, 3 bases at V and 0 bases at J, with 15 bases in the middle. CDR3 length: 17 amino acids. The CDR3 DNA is TGCGCCAGCAGCCAGGAGGTCGCCTATAACTCCTACAATGAGCAGTTCTTC. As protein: CASSQEVAYNSYNEQFF.

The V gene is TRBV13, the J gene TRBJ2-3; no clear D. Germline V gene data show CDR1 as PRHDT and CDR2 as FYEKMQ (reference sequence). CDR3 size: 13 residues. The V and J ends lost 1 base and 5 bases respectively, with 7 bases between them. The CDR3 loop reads CASSLVSLDTQYF. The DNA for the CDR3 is TGTGCCAGCAGCTTAGTCTCGTTAGATACGCAGTATTTT.

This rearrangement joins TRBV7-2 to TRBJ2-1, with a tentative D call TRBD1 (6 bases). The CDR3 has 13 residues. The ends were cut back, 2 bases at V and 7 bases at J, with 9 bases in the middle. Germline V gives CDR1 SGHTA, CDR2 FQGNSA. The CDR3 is CASSLRQGNEQFF. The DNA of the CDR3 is TGTGCCAGCAGCTTACGTCAGGGGAATGAGCAGTTCTTC.

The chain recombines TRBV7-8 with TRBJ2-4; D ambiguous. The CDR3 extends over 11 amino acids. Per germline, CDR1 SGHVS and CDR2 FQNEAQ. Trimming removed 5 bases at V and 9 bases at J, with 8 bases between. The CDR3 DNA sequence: TGTGCCAGCAGCGCCTCGGGCATTCAGTACTTC. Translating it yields CASSASGIQYF.

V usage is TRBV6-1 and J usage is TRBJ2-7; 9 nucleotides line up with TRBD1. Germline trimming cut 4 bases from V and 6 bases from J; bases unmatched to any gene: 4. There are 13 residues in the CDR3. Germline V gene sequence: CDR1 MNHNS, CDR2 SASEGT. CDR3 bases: TGTGCCAGCAGTGTAGACAGGGGGAGCGAGCAGTACTTC. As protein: CASSVDRGSEQYF.

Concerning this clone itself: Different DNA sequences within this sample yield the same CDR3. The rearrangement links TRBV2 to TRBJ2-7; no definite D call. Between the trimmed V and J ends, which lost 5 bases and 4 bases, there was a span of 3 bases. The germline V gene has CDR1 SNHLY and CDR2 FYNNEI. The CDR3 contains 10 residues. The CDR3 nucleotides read TGTGCCAGCAGTCGGTACGAGCAGTACTTC. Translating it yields CASSRYEQYF.

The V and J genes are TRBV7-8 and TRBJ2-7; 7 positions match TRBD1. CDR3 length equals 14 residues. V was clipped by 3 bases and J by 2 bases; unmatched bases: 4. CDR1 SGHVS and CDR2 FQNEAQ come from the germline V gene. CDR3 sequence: CASSFTDRTYEQYF. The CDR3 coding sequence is TGTGCCAGCAGCTTCACGGACAGGACCTACGAGCAGTACTTC. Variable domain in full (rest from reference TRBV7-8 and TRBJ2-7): GAGVSQSPRYKVAKRGQDVALRCDPISGHVSLFWYQQALGQGPEFLTYFQNEAQLDKSGLPSDRFFAERPEGSVSTLKIQRTQQEDSAVYLCASSFTDRTYEQYFGPGTRLTVT.

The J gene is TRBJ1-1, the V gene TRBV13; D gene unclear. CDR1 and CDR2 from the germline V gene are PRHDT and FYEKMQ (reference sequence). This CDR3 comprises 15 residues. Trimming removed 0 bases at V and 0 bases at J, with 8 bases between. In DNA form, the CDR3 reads TGTGCCAGCAGCTTAGGCCTACAGCTGAACACTGAAGCTTTCTTT. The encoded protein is CASSLGLQLNTEAFF.

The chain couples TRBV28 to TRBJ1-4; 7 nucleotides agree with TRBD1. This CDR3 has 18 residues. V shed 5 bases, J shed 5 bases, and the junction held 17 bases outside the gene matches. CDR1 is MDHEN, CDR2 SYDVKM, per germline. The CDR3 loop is CASSLIFTGTALNEKLFF. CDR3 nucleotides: TGTGCCAGCAGTCTCATTTTCACAGGGACAGCCTTAAATGAAAAACTGTTTTTT.

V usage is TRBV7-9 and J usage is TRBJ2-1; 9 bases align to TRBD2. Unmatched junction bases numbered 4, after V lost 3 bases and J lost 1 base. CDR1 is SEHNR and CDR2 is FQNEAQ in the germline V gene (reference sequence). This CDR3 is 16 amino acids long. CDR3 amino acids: CASSFSSGMSYNEQFF. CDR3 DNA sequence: TGTGCCAGCAGCTTTTCTAGCGGGATGTCCTACAATGAGCAGTTCTTC.

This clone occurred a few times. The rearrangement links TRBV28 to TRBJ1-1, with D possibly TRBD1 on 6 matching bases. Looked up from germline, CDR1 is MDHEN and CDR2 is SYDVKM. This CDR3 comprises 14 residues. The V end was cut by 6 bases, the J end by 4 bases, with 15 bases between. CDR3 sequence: CASRRPEDSTEAFF. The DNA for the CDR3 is TGTGCCAGCAGGCGCCCCGAGGACAGCACTGAAGCTTTCTTT.

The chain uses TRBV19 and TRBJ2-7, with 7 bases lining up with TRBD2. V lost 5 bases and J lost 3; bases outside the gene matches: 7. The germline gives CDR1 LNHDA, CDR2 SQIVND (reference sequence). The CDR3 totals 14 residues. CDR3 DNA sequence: TGTGCCAGTAGTCCCAACGCGGGAGACTACGAGCAGTACTTC. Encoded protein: CASSPNAGDYEQYF.

The CDR3 DNA sequence: TGTGCCAGCAGCGTAGGACAGGGCGCCTATGGCTACACCTTC. As protein: CASSVGQGAYGYTF. The chain is built from TRBV9 and TRBJ1-2; 7 bases line up with TRBD1. Looked up from germline, CDR1 is SGDLS and CDR2 is YYNGEE. The CDR3 is made up of 14 amino acids. V lost 0 bases, J lost 4 bases, and 3 bases stayed unmatched.

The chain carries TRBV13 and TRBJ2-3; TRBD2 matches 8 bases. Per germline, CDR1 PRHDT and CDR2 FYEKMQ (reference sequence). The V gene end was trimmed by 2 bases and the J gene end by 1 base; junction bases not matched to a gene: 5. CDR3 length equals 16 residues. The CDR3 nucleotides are TGTGCCAGCAGCTTACGGGCGGGAGGAGGCACAGATACGCAGTATTTT. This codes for CASSLRAGGGTDTQYF.

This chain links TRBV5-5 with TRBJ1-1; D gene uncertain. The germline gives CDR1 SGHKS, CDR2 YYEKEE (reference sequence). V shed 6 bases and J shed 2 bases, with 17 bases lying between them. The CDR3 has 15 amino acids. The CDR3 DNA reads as TGTGCCAGCATCGCGGACGGACGGACTAACACTGAAGCTTTCTTT. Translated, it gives CASIADGRTNTEAFF.

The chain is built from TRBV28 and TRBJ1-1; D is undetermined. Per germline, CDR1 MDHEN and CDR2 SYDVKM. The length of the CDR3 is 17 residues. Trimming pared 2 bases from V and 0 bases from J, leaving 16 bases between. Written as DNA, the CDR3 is TGTGCCAGCAGTTTAATTTCGCGGCTTCTTCTGAACACTGAAGCTTTCTTT. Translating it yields CASSLISRLLLNTEAFF.

CDR3 amino acids: CAWRQQGRANEKLFF. CDR3 DNA: TGTGCCTGGAGGCAGCAGGGCCGAGCTAATGAAAAACTGTTTTTT. The V call is TRBV30, the J call TRBJ1-4; weak D call: TRBD1 (5 bases). This CDR3 has 15 amino acids. The V end was cut by 3 bases, the J end by 3 bases, with 14 bases between. Germline V gene sequence: CDR1 GTSNPN, CDR2 SVGIG (reference sequence).

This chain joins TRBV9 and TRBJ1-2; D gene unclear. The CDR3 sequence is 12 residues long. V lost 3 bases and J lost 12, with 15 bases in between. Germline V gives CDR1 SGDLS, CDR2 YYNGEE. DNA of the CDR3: TGTGCCAGCAGCGCCACAGTCCATGACGACACCTTC. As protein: CASSATVHDDTF.

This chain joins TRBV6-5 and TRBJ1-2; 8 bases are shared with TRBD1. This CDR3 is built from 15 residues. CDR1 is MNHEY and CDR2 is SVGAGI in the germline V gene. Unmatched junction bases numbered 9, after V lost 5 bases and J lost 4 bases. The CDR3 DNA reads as TGTGCCAGCAGTCGGACAGGGTTCACGGGCTATGGCTACACCTTC. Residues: CASSRTGFTGYGYTF.

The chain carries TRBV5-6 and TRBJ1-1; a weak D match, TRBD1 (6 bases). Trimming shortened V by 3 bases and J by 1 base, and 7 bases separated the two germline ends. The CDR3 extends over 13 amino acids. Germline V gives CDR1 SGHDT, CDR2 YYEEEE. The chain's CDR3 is CASSWGRNTEAFF. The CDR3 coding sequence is TGTGCCAGCAGCTGGGGGCGGAACACTGAAGCTTTCTTT.

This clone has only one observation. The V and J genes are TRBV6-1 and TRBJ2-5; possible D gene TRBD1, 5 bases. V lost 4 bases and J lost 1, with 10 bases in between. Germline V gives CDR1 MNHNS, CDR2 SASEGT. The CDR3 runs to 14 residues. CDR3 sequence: CASSGIRGQETQYF. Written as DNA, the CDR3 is TGTGCCAGCAGTGGCATTAGGGGCCAAGAGACCCAGTACTTC.

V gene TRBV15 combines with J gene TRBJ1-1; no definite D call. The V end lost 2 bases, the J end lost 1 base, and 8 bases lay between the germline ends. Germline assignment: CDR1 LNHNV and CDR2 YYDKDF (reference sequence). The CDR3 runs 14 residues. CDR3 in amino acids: CATSRTHGNTEAFF. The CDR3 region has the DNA TGTGCCACCAGCAGAACCCACGGGAACACTGAAGCTTTCTTT. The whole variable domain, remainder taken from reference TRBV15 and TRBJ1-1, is DAMVIQNPRYQVTQFGKPVTLSCSQTLNHNVMYWYQQKSSQAPKLLFHYYDKDFNNEADTPDNFQSRRPNTSFCFLDIRSPGLGDTAMYLCATSRTHGNTEAFFGQGTRLTVV.

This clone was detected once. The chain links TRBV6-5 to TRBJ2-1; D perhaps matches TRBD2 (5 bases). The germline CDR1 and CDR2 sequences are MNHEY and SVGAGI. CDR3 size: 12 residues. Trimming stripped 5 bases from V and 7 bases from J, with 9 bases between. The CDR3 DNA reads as TGTGCCAGCAGTAGGACGGGAAATGAGCAGTTCTTC. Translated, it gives CASSRTGNEQFF.